Presented here are 3 T cell receptor beta chains from one specimen sequenced in a study of tumor-infiltrating lymphocytes in primary liver carcinoma. Without any cell sorting, roughly 20-32 mg of bulk tissue yielded co-extracted RNA and DNA. Total RNA (roughly 550 ng) served as template for TCR beta cDNA synthesis primed by a constant-region primer. Slightly modified ARM-PCR with three nested multiplex PCR rounds yielded TCR beta libraries. The two initial PCR rounds, roughly 9 cycles each, used TRBV1-TRBV30 forward and C-beta reverse primers. MiXCR, applied by TCRdb to the multiplex PCR reads, yields one record per CDR3 protein. The table lists around 54,000 distinct CDR3 sequences, 70% to 75% of them singletons. What was sequenced was liver tumor tissue from sampling region 2. Specified subset: tumor region T2, inferior pole. The source of these receptors is a man aged 40-49 years with primary liver carcinoma and hepatitis B virus infection.

Regarding this clonotype: A read error may explain this, as a much larger clone is one base away. The CDR3: CASGLVGLAGSGGEQFF. CDR3 DNA: TGCGCCAGCGGCTTGGTAGGACTAGCGGGATCCGGGGGTGAGCAGTTCTTC. The rearrangement uses TRBV5-1 and TRBJ2-1; TRBD2 agrees at 12 bases. CDR1 and CDR2 from the germline V gene are SGHRS and YFSETQ. CDR3 length: 17 amino acids.

The chain couples TRBV6-6 to TRBJ2-7, with D tentatively TRBD1 or TRBD2 (5 bases each). V lost 2 bases and J 7 bases, leaving 33 bases between the germline ends. Germline assignment: CDR1 MNHNY and CDR2 SVGAGI (reference sequence). CDR3 size: 20 residues. CDR3 bases: TGTGCCAGCAGTTACGGTGGCCAGGGAGTACTAGTGGTCCGAGAGGGGGAGCAGTACTTC. This translates into CASSYGGQGVLVVREGEQYF.

The rearrangement uses TRBV7-9 and TRBJ2-7; D unresolved. V lost 9 bases and J lost 9, with 21 bases in between. This CDR3 comprises 13 residues. CDR1 and CDR2 (germline): SEHNR, FQNEAQ (reference sequence). CDR3 in amino acids: CASSMGISSGQYF. The CDR3 DNA reads TGTGCCAGTAGCATGGGGATTAGCTCAGGGCAGTACTTC.